What follows are 8 T cell receptor beta chains derived from one specimen sequenced in a study of neurological immune-mediated disorders. Noted time point: longitudinal time-point 3. TCRdb used MiXCR to reprocess the 5' RACE reads, holding one entry per CDR3 protein. The sample consists of about 80,000 distinct CDR3 sequences, 3.5% to 4.5% of them appearing once. Sample: PBMCs. The receptors were gathered from a woman aged 55-69 years with multiple sclerosis.

Many counts were recorded for this clonotype. The chain combines TRBV20-1 with TRBJ1-6; D possibly corresponds to TRBD1 (5 bases). This CDR3 has 15 amino acids. Germline assignment: CDR1 DFQATT and CDR2 SNEGSKA (reference sequence). V gave up 5 bases and J gave up 6 bases, with 17 bases separating them. The CDR3 DNA reads TGCAGTGCTCCCGACAGCCCGTCTACTAATTCACCCCTCCACTTT. Translating it yields CSAPDSPSTNSPLHF.

This clonotype has ten or more counts. The CDR3 is CASSRDTNMNTEAFF. The CDR3 DNA is TGCGCCAGCAGCAGGGACACGAACATGAACACTGAAGCTTTCTTT. The chain links TRBV5-1 to TRBJ1-1, with a possible D match to TRBD1 (6 bases). The V gene's germline CDR1 is SGHRS and CDR2 YFSETQ. This CDR3 contains 15 residues. Trimming removed 4 bases at V and 0 bases at J, with 13 bases between.

At least ten counts were recorded for this clonotype. CDR3 in DNA: TGCAGTGCTAGCGCTAGCGGGAGGAACAATGAGCAGTTCTTC. Protein sequence: CSASASGRNNEQFF. The rearrangement links TRBV20-1 to TRBJ2-1; 11 bases are shared with TRBD2. V lost 3 bases to trimming and J lost 5 bases; unmatched junction nucleotides: 3. CDR1 DFQATT and CDR2 SNEGSKA come from the germline V gene (reference sequence). CDR3 length: 14 amino acids.

This clonotype was counted ten times or more. The chain combines TRBV6-5 with TRBJ2-3; D perhaps matches TRBD2 (7 bases). The CDR3 totals 20 residues. Per the germline V gene, CDR1 is MNHEY and CDR2 is SVGAGI. The ends were cut back, 0 bases at V and 0 bases at J, with 22 bases in the middle. The CDR3: CASSYSYGGLQHTSTDTQYF. Written as DNA, the CDR3 is TGTGCCAGCAGTTACTCGTACGGGGGGCTCCAACACACTAGCACAGATACGCAGTATTTT.

This clonotype has ten or more counts. The chain recombines TRBV15 with TRBJ1-2, with D tentatively TRBD1 (5 bases). V lost 5 bases and J lost 0, with 19 bases in between. The CDR3 sequence is 17 residues long. Germline V lookup: CDR1 LNHNV, CDR2 YYDKDF (reference sequence). For the CDR3, the DNA is TGTGCCACCAGCGGCACAGGAGTAAGTTTAGCTAACTATGGCTACACCTTC. Encoded protein: CATSGTGVSLANYGYTF.

At least ten counts were recorded for this clonotype. CDR3 bases: TGCGCCAGCAGCCACCGACAGGGAACCTACGAGCAGTACTTC. As protein: CASSHRQGTYEQYF. The chain recombines TRBV5-1 with TRBJ2-7; 7 positions match TRBD1. The CDR3 extends over 14 amino acids. From germline, CDR1 is SGHRS and CDR2 YFSETQ. Trimming took 4 bases from V and 2 from J; bases not matched to a gene: 6.

This clonotype was observed many times. The gene calls are TRBV5-1 and TRBJ2-7, with 7 positions matching TRBD2. The CDR3 has 14 amino acids. Germline CDR1 SGHRS, CDR2 YFSETQ. Germline trimming cut 1 base from V and 1 base from J; bases unmatched to any gene: 2. DNA for the CDR3: TGCGCCAGCAGCTTGAATAGCGGGTCCTACGAGCAGTACTTC. It is translated as CASSLNSGSYEQYF.

This clonotype occurred many times. The chain links TRBV7-8 to TRBJ1-5; D might be TRBD1 (6 bases). Trimming cost V 2 bases and J 2 bases, with 16 bases left between them. The germline gives CDR1 SGHVS, CDR2 FQNEAQ. This CDR3 is built from 17 residues. CDR3 amino acids: CASSLIQGTLGNQPQHF. The CDR3 coding sequence is TGTGCCAGCAGCTTAATCCAAGGGACATTAGGCAATCAGCCCCAGCATTTT.